These 29 T cell receptor beta chains were sequenced from one sample in a study of T cell responses to AZD1222 COVID-19 vaccine. Some clones are missing from TCRdb's copy, which holds only in-frame ones; the method was immunoSEQ multiplex PCR. The data contain some 180,000 clones, around 88% of them singletons. The input for sequencing was peripheral blood, taken 28 days after the second AZD1222 dose. The receptors derive from an adult who received the AZD1222 COVID-19 vaccine.

The chain couples TRBV7-9 to TRBJ2-7; weak D call: TRBD2 (5 bases). CDR1 is SEHNR and CDR2 is FQNEAQ in the germline V gene (reference sequence). With 5 bases removed from V and 3 bases from J, the gap between germline ends came to 17 bases. The CDR3 is 15 amino acids. The CDR3, as DNA: TGTGCCAGCAGCCTGCGTGAGGGTTGGCGCTACGAGCAGTACTTC. This encodes CASSLREGWRYEQYF.

The chain links TRBV7-6 to TRBJ2-2; no clear D gene. The germline V gene encodes CDR1 SGHVS and CDR2 FNYEAQ. Trimming shortened V by 1 base and J by 0 bases, and 12 bases separated the two germline ends. The CDR3 is 17 amino acids. The CDR3 coding sequence is TGTGCCAGCAGCTTAGTAGTCCCGAGCCCGAACACCGGGGAGCTGTTTTTT. Its translation is CASSLVVPSPNTGELFF.

The V and J genes are TRBV5-1 and TRBJ1-2; D remains unclear. CDR1 and CDR2 from the germline V gene are SGHRS and YFSETQ. V was trimmed by 0 bases and J by 8 bases, leaving 11 bases between them. This CDR3 contains 13 residues. The CDR3 region has the DNA TGCGCCAGCAGCTTGGGAACGGCGGAGGGCTACACCTTC. Protein sequence: CASSLGTAEGYTF.

CDR3 nucleotide sequence: TGTGCCAGCAGAGGGTACGAAGGGGAGACCCAGTACTTC. Encoded protein: CASRGYEGETQYF. V is TRBV6-5 and J is TRBJ2-5; D gene unclear. This CDR3 has 13 amino acids. Deletions cut 6 bases from V and 5 bases from J, with 13 bases between. CDR1 and CDR2 (germline): MNHEY, SVGAGI.

The chain uses TRBV27 and TRBJ2-2, with a possible D match to TRBD2 (5 bases). The CDR3 length is 15 residues. Between the trimmed V and J ends, which lost 3 bases and 7 bases, there was a span of 15 bases. CDR1 is MNHEY and CDR2 is SMNVEV in the germline V gene (reference sequence). The CDR3 bases are TGTGCCAGCAGTTTCCTCAGGACGGGGTTCGGGGAGCTGTTTTTT. It yields the protein CASSFLRTGFGELFF.

The genes are TRBV7-9 and TRBJ2-2, with D unresolved. Germline V gives CDR1 SEHNR, CDR2 FQNEAQ (reference sequence). Trimming took 1 base from V and 3 from J, leaving 3 bases between them. This CDR3 has 13 amino acids. CDR3 residues: CASSLDYTGELFF. Here the CDR3 DNA reads TGTGCCAGCAGCTTAGATTACACCGGGGAGCTGTTTTTT. The full variable domain, its missing parts supplied by reference TRBV7-9 and TRBJ2-2, is DTGVSQNPRHKITKRGQNVTFRCDPISEHNRLYWYRQTLGQGPEFLTYFQNEAQLEKSRLLSDRFSAERPKGSFSTLEIQRTEQGDSAMYLCASSLDYTGELFFGEGSRLTVL.

This clone was seen only once. This chain uses TRBV5-1 with TRBJ2-7; 7 bases align to TRBD1. After removal of 3 bases from V and 6 bases from J, the junction contained 9 bases not matched to a gene. CDR1 and CDR2 from the germline V gene are SGHRS and YFSETQ. This CDR3 spans 14 amino acids. The CDR3 region is CASSYRGNAGEQYF. CDR3 nucleotide sequence: TGCGCCAGCAGCTACAGGGGAAACGCGGGCGAGCAGTACTTC. The full variable domain, in which reference TRBV5-1 and TRBJ2-7 provide the parts outside the CDR3, is KAGVTQTPRYLIKTRGQQVTLSCSPISGHRSVSWYQQTPGQGLQFLFEYFSETQRNKGNFPGRFSGRQFSNSRSEMNVSTLELGDSALYLCASSYRGNAGEQYFGPGTRLTVT.

CDR3 residues: CASSVATGGSYNEQFF. CDR3 nucleotides: TGTGCCAGCAGCGTAGCTACGGGGGGCTCCTACAATGAGCAGTTCTTC. This chain links TRBV9 with TRBJ2-1; 7 bases agree with TRBD2. Unmatched junction bases numbered 3, after V lost 0 bases and J lost 0 bases. The CDR3 totals 16 residues. Germline V gene data show CDR1 as SGDLS and CDR2 as YYNGEE.

The chain recombines TRBV5-6 with TRBJ1-1; D perhaps matches TRBD1 (5 bases). V shed 0 bases and J shed 1 base, with 13 bases lying between them. This CDR3 comprises 16 residues. Germline CDR1 SGHDT, CDR2 YYEEEE. CDR3 sequence: CASSLAPIGQNTEAFF. The DNA of the CDR3 is TGTGCCAGCAGCTTGGCCCCCATAGGACAGAACACTGAAGCTTTCTTT. Full variable domain (rest looked up from reference TRBV5-6 and TRBJ1-1): DAGVTQSPTHLIKTRGQQVTLRCSPKSGHDTVSWYQQALGQGPQFIFQYYEEEERQRGNFPDRFSGHQFPNYSSELNVNALLLGDSALYLCASSLAPIGQNTEAFFGQGTRLTVV.

The chain employs TRBV18 and TRBJ2-7; D is possibly TRBD1 (8 bases). CDR3 length: 15 residues. Germline assignment: CDR1 KGHSH and CDR2 LQKENI. Trimming cost V 3 bases and J 6 bases, with 18 bases left between them. Here the CDR3 reads CASSPRTGRVGEQYF. CDR3 coding DNA: TGTGCCAGCTCACCTAGGACAGGGAGGGTCGGCGAGCAGTACTTC.

The rearrangement links TRBV25-1 to TRBJ2-1, with 10 bases matching TRBD2. Trimming at V came to 7 bases and at J to 4 bases, leaving 13 bases not matched to a gene. The CDR3 totals 17 residues. Germline V gene sequence: CDR1 MGHDK, CDR2 SYGVNS. CDR3 nucleotides: TGTGCCAGCAAGAGAGAAGGGGTAGCGGGGGGTTACAATGAGCAGTTCTTC. Translated: CASKREGVAGGYNEQFF.

The V and J genes are TRBV4-2 and TRBJ1-5; D is ambiguous. V gave up 0 bases and J gave up 0 bases, with 6 bases separating them. This CDR3 has 15 residues. Germline assignment: CDR1 LGHNA and CDR2 YNFKEQ. The CDR3 is CASSQDKSSNQPQHF. For the CDR3, the DNA is TGTGCCAGCAGCCAAGATAAAAGTAGCAATCAGCCCCAGCATTTT.

The rearrangement links TRBV7-9 to TRBJ2-5; D gene uncertain. The CDR3 contains 14 residues. Trimming shortened V by 0 bases and J by 6 bases, and 11 bases separated the two germline ends. Per germline, CDR1 SEHNR and CDR2 FQNEAQ (reference sequence). CDR3: CASSLAVGVQTQYF. CDR3 bases: TGTGCCAGCAGCTTAGCGGTTGGGGTCCAGACCCAGTACTTC.

The chain joins TRBV5-6 to TRBJ1-2; D not certain. The CDR3 length is 12 residues. Germline loops: CDR1 SGHDT, CDR2 YYEEEE. Trimming cost V 2 bases and J 0 bases, with 2 bases left between them. The CDR3 coding sequence is TGTGCCAGCAGCTTAGCTAACTATGGCTACACCTTC. Residues: CASSLANYGYTF. Full variable domain (missing parts from reference TRBV5-6 and TRBJ1-2): DAGVTQSPTHLIKTRGQQVTLRCSPKSGHDTVSWYQQALGQGPQFIFQYYEEEERQRGNFPDRFSGHQFPNYSSELNVNALLLGDSALYLCASSLANYGYTFGSGTRLTVV.

This clone is a singleton in its sample. The rearrangement joins TRBV19 to TRBJ2-7, with 7 bases fitting TRBD1. The CDR3 contains 13 residues. After removal of 5 bases from V and 2 bases from J, the junction contained 3 bases not matched to a gene. Germline values: CDR1 LNHDA, CDR2 SQIVND (reference sequence). CDR3 bases: TGTGCCAGTAGTCCCGGGACAGCCTACGAGCAGTACTTC. Translation gives CASSPGTAYEQYF.

J is TRBJ1-2 and V is TRBV12-3 or TRBV12-4; D is ambiguous. V lost 8 bases and J 2 bases, leaving 12 bases between the germline ends. The CDR3 covers 13 residues. DNA for the CDR3: TGTGCCAGCGCTACGCGGAGGAACTATGGCTACACCTTC. This translates into CASATRRNYGYTF.

The chain has TRBV20-1 and TRBJ1-4, with no clear D. CDR1 and CDR2 from the germline V gene are DFQATT and SNEGSKA (reference sequence). The ends were cut back, 7 bases at V and 5 bases at J, with 8 bases in the middle. This CDR3 comprises 11 residues. CDR3 nucleotide sequence: TGCAGTGGGGGTAAAAATGAAAAACTGTTTTTT. As protein: CSGGKNEKLFF.

This chain links TRBV12-3 or TRBV12-4 with TRBJ1-2; weak D call: TRBD1 (5 bases). Deletions cut 5 bases from V and 7 bases from J, with 14 bases between. The CDR3 has 13 residues. The CDR3 region has the DNA TGTGCCAGCAGTCCCTTGGGGGTTGGTGGCTACACCTTC. Its protein product is CASSPLGVGGYTF.

V usage is TRBV6-5 and J usage is TRBJ1-5, with TRBD1 as a possible D gene (6 bases). This CDR3 contains 16 residues. Germline assignment: CDR1 MNHEY and CDR2 SVGAGI. The V end was cut by 4 bases, the J end by 0 bases, with 13 bases between. This chain's CDR3 is CASSWGTPNSNQPQHF. The DNA of the CDR3 is TGTGCCAGCAGTTGGGGGACACCGAATAGCAATCAGCCCCAGCATTTT.

This chain joins TRBV2 and TRBJ2-1, with a tentative D call TRBD2 (7 bases). CDR3 length: 14 residues. V dropped 7 bases and J dropped 4 bases, with 14 bases sitting between them. Germline lookup yields CDR1 SNHLY and CDR2 FYNNEI. CDR3 in DNA: TGTGCCAGCAAGGAACGGGGGGCATACAATGAGCAGTTCTTC. Protein sequence: CASKERGAYNEQFF.

The chain recombines TRBV12-5 with TRBJ2-1, with 8 bases identical to TRBD1. The CDR3 runs to 15 residues. In germline, CDR1 is LGHNT, CDR2 FRNRAP. V trimming: 3 bases; J trimming: 3 bases; junction bases outside the gene matches: 4. The CDR3, as DNA: TGTGCTAGTGGTTTCAGGACAGGGAGCTACAATGAGCAGTTCTTC. It codes for CASGFRTGSYNEQFF.

V gene TRBV29-1 combines with J gene TRBJ1-1, with TRBD1 as a possible D gene (6 bases). Germline-derived CDR1 and CDR2 are SQVTM and ANQGSEA. The CDR3 runs to 11 residues. The V and J ends lost 5 bases and 11 bases respectively, with 15 bases between them. CDR3 sequence (DNA): TGCAGCGTTCCCGAGGGGGGTGAGGCTTTCTTT. Its translation is CSVPEGGEAFF. The full variable domain, in which reference TRBV29-1 and TRBJ1-1 provide the parts outside the CDR3, is SAVISQKPSRDICQRGTSLTIQCQVDSQVTMMFWYRQQPGQSLTLIATANQGSEATYESGFVIDKFPISRPNLTFSTLTVSNMSPEDSSIYLCSVPEGGEAFFGQGTRLTVV.

This chain links TRBV2 with TRBJ2-7; D gene uncertain. Germline assignment: CDR1 SNHLY and CDR2 FYNNEI. Trimming took 1 base from V and 7 from J, leaving 11 bases between them. The CDR3 has 13 amino acids. The CDR3 DNA follows: TGTGCCAGCAGTGAAGTCACTACGAGGGAGCAGTACTTC. This codes for CASSEVTTREQYF.

This clone was observed a few times. The V and J genes are TRBV4-1 and TRBJ2-7; D unresolved. Germline V gene lookup returns CDR1 MGHRA and CDR2 YSYEKL. The V end was cut by 3 bases, the J end by 2 bases, with 14 bases between. CDR3 size: 15 residues. DNA of the CDR3: TGCGCCAGCAGCCAGGGTTCTTCGAAAACCTACGAGCAGTACTTC. Its protein product is CASSQGSSKTYEQYF.

The chain couples TRBV10-2 to TRBJ2-3; D unresolved. The V and J ends lost 7 bases and 0 bases respectively, with 17 bases between them. This CDR3 is built from 16 residues. Germline CDR1 WSHSY, CDR2 SAAADI. This chain's CDR3 is CASTRSAGFSTDTQYF. CDR3 sequence (DNA): TGCGCCAGCACTCGGTCGGCCGGGTTCAGCACAGATACGCAGTATTTT.

The V gene is TRBV18, the J gene TRBJ1-4; a possible D gene is TRBD1 (5 bases). The CDR3 runs 17 residues. The V end lost 1 base, the J end lost 0 bases, and 12 bases lay between the germline ends. The germline CDR1 and CDR2 sequences are KGHSH and LQKENI. CDR3 sequence reads: CASSPQGTGATNEKLFF. The CDR3 coding sequence is TGTGCCAGCTCACCACAGGGGACGGGCGCAACTAATGAAAAACTGTTTTTT.

The chain has TRBV5-5 and TRBJ1-3; possible D gene TRBD1, 6 bases. The length of the CDR3 is 17 residues. Germline loops: CDR1 SGHKS, CDR2 YYEKEE (reference sequence). V dropped 0 bases and J dropped 0 bases, with 13 bases sitting between them. CDR3 loop: CASSLVQGRHSGNTIYF. CDR3 DNA sequence: TGTGCCAGCAGCTTGGTGCAGGGGAGGCACTCTGGAAACACCATATATTTT. Full variable domain (missing parts from reference TRBV5-5 and TRBJ1-3): DAGVTQSPTHLIKTRGQQVTLRCSPISGHKSVSWYQQVLGQGPQFIFQYYEKEERGRGNFPDRFSARQFPNYSSELNVNALLLGDSALYLCASSLVQGRHSGNTIYFGEGSWLTVV.

This clone has only one observation. The chain joins TRBV5-1 to TRBJ1-1; 11 bases map to TRBD1. Looked up from germline, CDR1 is SGHRS and CDR2 is YFSETQ. Trimming took 5 bases from V and 6 from J; bases not matched to a gene: 6. This CDR3 region has 14 residues. CDR3 loop: CASRGTGGKAEAFF. For the CDR3, the DNA is TGCGCCAGCAGAGGGACAGGGGGGAAGGCTGAAGCTTTCTTT.

This clone has only a few counts. The CDR3 region has the DNA TGCGCCAGCAGCCAATTGGTTCGAGCAACTAATGAAAAACTGTTTTTT. This gives the protein CASSQLVRATNEKLFF. V gene TRBV4-1 combines with J gene TRBJ1-4; D not certain. Germline V gene data show CDR1 as MGHRA and CDR2 as YSYEKL. This CDR3 contains 16 residues. Deletions cut 2 bases from V and 0 bases from J, with 10 bases between.